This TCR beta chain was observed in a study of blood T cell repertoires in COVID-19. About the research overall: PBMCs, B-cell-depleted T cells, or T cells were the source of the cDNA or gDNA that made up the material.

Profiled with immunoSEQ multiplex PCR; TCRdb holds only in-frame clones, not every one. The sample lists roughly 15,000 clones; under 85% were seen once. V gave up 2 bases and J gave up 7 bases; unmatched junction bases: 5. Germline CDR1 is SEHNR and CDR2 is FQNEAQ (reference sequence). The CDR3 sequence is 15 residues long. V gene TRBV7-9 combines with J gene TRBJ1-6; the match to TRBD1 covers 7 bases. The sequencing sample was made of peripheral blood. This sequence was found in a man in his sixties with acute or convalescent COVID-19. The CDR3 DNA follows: TGTGCCAGCAGCTTATCCACAGGGGTGAATTCACCCCTCCACTTT. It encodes CASSLSTGVNSPLHF.